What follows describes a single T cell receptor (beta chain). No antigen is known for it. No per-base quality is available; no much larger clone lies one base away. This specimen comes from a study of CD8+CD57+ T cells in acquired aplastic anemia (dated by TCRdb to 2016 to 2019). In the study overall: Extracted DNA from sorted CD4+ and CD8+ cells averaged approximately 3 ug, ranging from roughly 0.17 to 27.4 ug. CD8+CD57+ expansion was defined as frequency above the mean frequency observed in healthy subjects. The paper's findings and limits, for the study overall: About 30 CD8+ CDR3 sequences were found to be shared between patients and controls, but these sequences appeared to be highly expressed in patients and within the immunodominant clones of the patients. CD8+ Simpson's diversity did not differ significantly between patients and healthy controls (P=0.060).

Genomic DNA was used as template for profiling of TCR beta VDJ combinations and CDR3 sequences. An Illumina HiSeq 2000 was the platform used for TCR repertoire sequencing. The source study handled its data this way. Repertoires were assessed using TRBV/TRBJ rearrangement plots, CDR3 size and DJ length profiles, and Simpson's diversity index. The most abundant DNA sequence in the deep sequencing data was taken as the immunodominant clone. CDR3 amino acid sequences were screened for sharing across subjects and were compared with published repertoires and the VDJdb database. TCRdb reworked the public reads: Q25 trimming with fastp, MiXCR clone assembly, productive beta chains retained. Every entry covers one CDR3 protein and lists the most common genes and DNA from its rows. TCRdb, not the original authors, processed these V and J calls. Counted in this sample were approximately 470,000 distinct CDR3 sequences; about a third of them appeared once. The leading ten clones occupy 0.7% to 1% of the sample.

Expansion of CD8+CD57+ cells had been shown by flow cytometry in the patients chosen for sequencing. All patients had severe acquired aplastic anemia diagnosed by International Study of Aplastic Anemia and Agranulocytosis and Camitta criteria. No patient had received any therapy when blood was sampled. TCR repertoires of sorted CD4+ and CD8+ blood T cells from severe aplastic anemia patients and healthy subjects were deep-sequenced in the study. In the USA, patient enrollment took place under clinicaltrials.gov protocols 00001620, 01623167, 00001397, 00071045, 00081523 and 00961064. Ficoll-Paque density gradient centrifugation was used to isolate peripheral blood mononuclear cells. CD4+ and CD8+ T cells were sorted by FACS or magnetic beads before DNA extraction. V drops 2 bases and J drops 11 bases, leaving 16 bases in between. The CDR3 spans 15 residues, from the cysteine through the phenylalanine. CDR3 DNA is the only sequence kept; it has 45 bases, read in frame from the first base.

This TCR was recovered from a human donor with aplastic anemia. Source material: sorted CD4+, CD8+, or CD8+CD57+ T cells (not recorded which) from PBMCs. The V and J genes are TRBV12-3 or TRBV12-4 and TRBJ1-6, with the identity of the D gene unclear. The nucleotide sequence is TGTGCCAGCAGTTTACTGGGTCGCGGGGATCCACCCCTCCACTTT. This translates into CASSLLGRGDPPLHF.